The rows below give T cell receptor beta chains drawn from one sample of a study of OX40 agonist ivuxolimab in advanced cancers. Assay used: immunoSEQ multiplex PCR; TCRdb lists only in-frame clones, some missing. The repertoire holds roughly 61,000 clones, with around 90% as singletons. The specimen comprised CD4+ or CD8+ T cells sorted from blood, sampled in a trial of the OX40 agonist ivuxolimab. The receptors stem from an adult with an advanced solid tumor such as melanoma, head and neck, liver or kidney cancer. Both conserved end residues are part of each CDR3. A D gene is named only where the DNA matches it firmly. Part of the rows lack a size; the others show once, few, many or a class for expanded clones.

TRBJ2-5 13 . . TRBV6-6 TGTGCCAGCAGGTGGCAGTCAGGGTCGACCCAGTACTTC CASRWQSGSTQYF
TRBJ1-1 13 TRBD1 once TRBV6-6 TGTGCCAGCAGTCCGACAGGGGGCCTTGGAGCTTTCTTT CASSPTGGLGAFF
TRBJ2-5 12 . . TRBV6-5 TGTGCCACACAAGGGGGTTGGGTGACCCAGTACTTC CATQGGWVTQYF
TRBJ2-5 14 . . TRBV9 TGTGCCAGCAGCGTAGGGGGGACCGAAGAGACCCAGTACTTC CASSVGGTEETQYF
TRBJ2-7 15 TRBD2 . TRBV11-2 TGTGCCAGCAGCCCAGAGAGCGGGAGGCCCCGCCGGGAGTACTTC CASSPESGRPRREYF
TRBJ2-5 16 TRBD1 . TRBV5-1 TGCGCCAGCAGCTTGCAGGACAGGGGGCAATGGGAGACCCAGTACTTC CASSLQDRGQWETQYF
TRBJ2-7 13 . . TRBV15 TGTGCCACCAGCAGAGATCGATGGGGCGAGCAGTACTTC CATSRDRWGEQYF
TRBJ2-5 12 TRBD2 . TRBV5-1 TGCGCCAGTTTGGCCTCGAGCGGGGCCCAGTACTTC CASLASSGAQYF
TRBJ1-1 13 TRBD1 once TRBV5-1 TGCGCCAGCAGCCTACAGGGGGGGACTGAAGCTTTCTTT CASSLQGGTEAFF
TRBJ2-7 13 . . TRBV6-5 TGTGCCAGCAGCCGGAGAAACTCCTACGAGCAGTACTTC CASSRRNSYEQYF
TRBJ2-7 14 TRBD2 once TRBV30 TGTGCCTGGAGAACTAGCGGGAGTGGTTACGAGCAGTACTTC CAWRTSGSGYEQYF
TRBJ2-1 12 . once TRBV5-1 TGCGCCAGCAGCCCCGCTGGGAATGAGCAGTTCTTC CASSPAGNEQFF
TRBJ2-7 13 . . TRBV7-8 TGTGCCAGCAACCCCGGACCTTCCTACGAGCAGTACTTC CASNPGPSYEQYF
TRBJ2-5 15 . . TRBV18 TGTGCCAGCTCACCGACGGGGAGTCAGACGGAGACCCAGTACTTC CASSPTGSQTETQYF
TRBJ2-5 15 TRBD1 . TRBV5-1 TGCGCCAGCAGCTCCCCAGGGGGCAGGAGAGAGACCCAGTACTTC CASSSPGGRRETQYF
TRBJ1-2 14 TRBD1 . TRBV5-4 TGTGCCAGCACCAAAATGGGACAGGGTGTTGGCTACACCTTC CASTKMGQGVGYTF
TRBJ1-5 13 . . TRBV2 TGTGCCAGCTGCGGAGAATACAATCAGCCCCAGCATTTT CASCGEYNQPQHF
TRBJ2-7 15 . once TRBV5-1 TGCGCCAGCAGCCCTACCCAGACAGGCAACTACGAGCAGTACTTC CASSPTQTGNYEQYF
TRBJ2-7 15 . . TRBV18 TGTGCCAGCTCACCACCTGGTACGGCAACCTACGAGCAGTACTTC CASSPPGTATYEQYF
TRBJ2-3 18 TRBD2 . TRBV27 TGTGCCAGTTCCTCCTGGGCTAGCGGGAGAGGGGGCACAGATACGCAGTATTTT CASSSWASGRGGTDTQYF
TRBJ2-5 15 . . TRBV18 TGTGCCAGCTCACCCACCGCCGACAGCCTGGAGACCCAGTACTTC CASSPTADSLETQYF
TRBJ1-4 15 TRBD1 once TRBV19 TGTGCCAGTACAATGCCGGGACAGGGAAATGAAAAACTGTTTTTT CASTMPGQGNEKLFF
TRBJ2-7 17 TRBD2 . TRBV4-1 TGCGCCAGCAGCCAGGAGGGTGCGGGAGTGGGAGGCCACGAGCAGTACTTC CASSQEGAGVGGHEQYF
TRBJ2-1 15 . . TRBV7-2 TGTGCCAGCAGCTTAGGACAGGCCTCCTACAATGAGCAGTTCTTC CASSLGQASYNEQFF
TRBJ1-1 15 . few TRBV7-5 TGTGCCAGAAGCTTACTACAGGCTACTGTCACTGAAGCTTTCTTT CARSLLQATVTEAFF
TRBJ2-1 15 . . TRBV9 TGTGCCAGCAGCTCTTGGTCGGGGTACTACAATGAGCAGTTCTTC CASSSWSGYYNEQFF
TRBJ1-1 15 . once TRBV14 TGTGCCAGCAGTCAGAGTTCAGGGTTGAACACTGAAGCTTTCTTT CASSQSSGLNTEAFF
TRBJ2-7 14 TRBD2 . TRBV5-1 TGCGCCAGCAGCCTAAGCGGGGGGGCCTACGAGCAGTACTTC CASSLSGGAYEQYF
TRBJ2-5 11 . . TRBV20-1 TGCAGTGCTAGAGTTGCGAGAGAGCAGTACTTC CSARVAREQYF
TRBJ2-3 15 TRBD2 . TRBV5-6 TGTGCCAGCAGCGCAGGGACTAGCGGGGGGGCAAGTCACTATTTT CASSAGTSGGASHYF
TRBJ1-5 13 . . TRBV9 TGTGCCAGCAGCGTAGGAATAGGACAGCCCCAGCATTTT CASSVGIGQPQHF
TRBJ1-5 13 . . TRBV21-1 TGTGCCAGCAGCAAAGTGGGGTCAGGGCCCCAGCATTTT CASSKVGSGPQHF
TRBJ1-5 16 TRBD1 . TRBV5-1 TGCGCCAGCAGCTTGGACGGGACAGGGATCAATCAGCCCCAGCATTTT CASSLDGTGINQPQHF
TRBJ2-5 16 TRBD1 . TRBV5-1 TGCGCCAGCAGCTTGGGACAGGGGATAAACCAAGAGACCCAGTACTTC CASSLGQGINQETQYF
TRBJ1-2 13 . . TRBV11-2 TGTGCCAGCAGCCTAGGGCCGTCCTATGGCTACACCTTC CASSLGPSYGYTF
TRBJ2-5 16 TRBD2 . TRBV5-1 TGCGCCAGCAGCTTGGCACTAGCGGGAGGGCGGGAGACCCAGTACTTC CASSLALAGGRETQYF
TRBJ1-2 14 . . TRBV19 TGTGCCAGTATCCCCGGACAAGGGGACTATGGCTACACCTTC CASIPGQGDYGYTF
TRBJ2-3 14 . . TRBV19 TGTGCCAGTACCCACCAGCGGAGCACAGATACGCAGTATTTT CASTHQRSTDTQYF
TRBJ2-7 16 TRBD2 . TRBV7-9 TGTGCCAGCAGCTTAGGGACTAGCGCGACCTTACGAGGGCAGTACTTC CASSLGTSATLRGQYF
TRBJ2-5 16 . . TRBV11-2 TGTGCCAGCAGCTTTATGGGCTCGAGCTGGGGGGAGACCCAGTACTTC CASSFMGSSWGETQYF
TRBJ2-1 15 TRBD1 . TRBV6-4 TGTGCCAGCAGTGACACACGGGACAGAGCCAATGAGCAGTTCTTC CASSDTRDRANEQFF
TRBJ2-5 13 TRBD2 . TRBV5-1 TGCGCCAGCAGCCCCGTGGGAGGGGAGACCCAGTACTTC CASSPVGGETQYF
TRBJ2-2 14 . . TRBV10-3 TGTGCCATTCGTAGGAGAGAGGACACCGGGGAGCTGTTTTTT CAIRRREDTGELFF
TRBJ1-1 16 . . TRBV5-4 TGTGCCAGCAGCGGGTCTAGTTATCCCGGGGGGACTGAAGCTTTCTTT CASSGSSYPGGTEAFF
TRBJ1-3 15 . once TRBV19 TGTGCCAGTACCACAATCGAGGGGCGCGGGAACACCATATATTTT CASTTIEGRGNTIYF
TRBJ1-2 13 . . TRBV6-6 TGTGCCAGCAAAAGGGAAGCTAACTATGGCTACACCTTC CASKREANYGYTF
TRBJ2-2 15 TRBD2 . TRBV7-3 TGTGCCAGCAGCTCTCAAGCGGGAGCGACCGGGGAGCTGTTTTTT CASSSQAGATGELFF
TRBJ2-3 17 TRBD2 . TRBV19 TGTGCCAGTAGTATTACGGCTAGCGGGAGGGCCGTAGATACGCAGTATTTT CASSITASGRAVDTQYF
TRBJ1-4 14 TRBD1 . TRBV7-9 TGTGCCAGCAGCCCTGGACAGGGCGGCGAAAAACTGTTTTTT CASSPGQGGEKLFF
TRBJ2-7 13 . . TRBV5-1 TGCGCCAGCAACCGGGACGGGAACTACGAGCAGTACTTC CASNRDGNYEQYF
TRBJ2-5 13 . . TRBV2 TGTGCCAGCACCGGGCAGGTCCAAGAGACCCAGTACTTC CASTGQVQETQYF